What follows are 14 T cell receptor beta chains derived from one specimen sequenced in a study of CD8 T cells in ankylosing spondylitis. No antigen has been assigned to these receptors. Whole-study findings and limits: Blood from ankylosing spondylitis patients appeared to carry a characteristic eight-variant TCR beta motif.

Each CDR3 protein is one row after TCRdb ran MiXCR on the 5' RACE reads. The sample gives just under 550,000 distinct CDR3 sequences, roughly an eighth of which show up once; under 7.5% is in the top ten. The sequencing sample was made of blood, either unsorted or a sorted T cell fraction (not recorded which). These receptor sequences come from a male donor with ankylosing spondylitis.

This clonotype has more than one count but fewer than ten. DNA of the CDR3: TGCAGTGCAAACCCGGACGGATCTAACTATGGCTACACCTTC. Encoded protein: CSANPDGSNYGYTF. The chain uses TRBV20-1 and TRBJ1-2; D call uncertain. With 6 bases removed from V and 0 bases from J, the gap between germline ends came to 14 bases. CDR1 is DFQATT, CDR2 SNEGSKA, per germline (reference sequence). This CDR3 spans 14 amino acids.

This clonotype has just a few counts. The chain has TRBV10-3 and TRBJ2-2; 9 nucleotides match TRBD2. Trimming at V came to 6 bases and at J to 5 bases, leaving 7 bases not matched to a gene. The CDR3 length is 15 residues. Germline CDR1 and CDR2: ENHRY and SYGVKD. The chain's CDR3 is CAIRREGLRTGELFF. CDR3 in DNA: TGTGCCATCAGGCGGGAGGGCCTGAGGACCGGGGAGCTGTTTTTT.

The rearrangement uses TRBV7-9 and TRBJ1-5; perhaps TRBD1 as D (6 bases). Germline CDR1 is SEHNR and CDR2 is FQNEAQ (reference sequence). CDR3 size: 15 residues. Trimming pared 6 bases from V and 0 bases from J, leaving 12 bases between. CDR3 protein: CASSPGHLSNQPQHF. Written as DNA, the CDR3 is TGTGCCAGCAGTCCGGGACACCTTAGCAATCAGCCCCAGCATTTT. The full variable domain, completed using reference TRBV7-9 and TRBJ1-5, is DTGVSQNPRHKITKRGQNVTFRCDPISEHNRLYWYRQTLGQGPEFLTYFQNEAQLEKSRLLSDRFSAERPKGSFSTLEIQRTEQGDSAMYLCASSPGHLSNQPQHFGDGTRLSIL.

This clonotype was counted between two and nine times. This sequence joins TRBV5-1 and TRBJ2-6; 7 nucleotides agree with TRBD1. This CDR3 spans 16 amino acids. Germline assignment: CDR1 SGHRS and CDR2 YFSETQ. The J segment lost 0 bases and the V segment lost 1 base, leaving 1 base of the junction unmatched. CDR3 region: CASSLTGASGANVLTF. The CDR3 bases are TGCGCCAGCAGCTTGACAGGGGCCTCTGGGGCCAACGTCCTGACTTTC.

The chain recombines TRBV2 with TRBJ1-2; D not resolved. Germline CDR1 reads SNHLY; CDR2 reads FYNNEI. The V end was cut by 4 bases, the J end by 6 bases, with 12 bases between. CDR3 length: 13 amino acids. CDR3 loop: CASSVTNSNGYTF. DNA for the CDR3: TGTGCCAGCAGTGTCACCAATAGTAATGGCTACACCTTC.

The chain carries TRBV11-2 and TRBJ2-2, with D possibly TRBD1 on 5 matching bases. CDR1 is SGHAT, CDR2 FQNNGV, per germline. The V and J ends lost 5 bases and 0 bases respectively, with 10 bases between them. The CDR3 is 15 residues long. Written as DNA, the CDR3 is TGTGCCAGCAGCAAAACAGGAACGAACACCGGGGAGCTGTTTTTT. The encoded protein is CASSKTGTNTGELFF.

This clonotype was seen just once. The V call is TRBV18, the J call TRBJ2-7; tentative D call: TRBD1 (5 bases). Per the germline V gene, CDR1 is KGHSH and CDR2 is LQKENI. V was shortened by 3 bases and J by 5 bases, with 23 bases between the two germline ends. The CDR3 loop spans 17 amino acids. The CDR3 DNA reads as TGTGCCAGCTCACCGTCACCCAAGGACGGACACGTCCACGAGCAGTACTTC. It yields the protein CASSPSPKDGHVHEQYF.

V gene TRBV6-1 combines with J gene TRBJ2-7; 7 bases agree with TRBD1. V dropped 7 bases and J dropped 3; count of bases not matched to a gene: 6. Germline assignment: CDR1 MNHNS and CDR2 SASEGT. The CDR3 is made up of 13 amino acids. The CDR3 spells CASKLGTDYEQYF. The CDR3 nucleotides read TGTGCCAGCAAATTGGGGACAGACTACGAGCAGTACTTC.

This clonotype was seen more than once but under ten times. This chain joins TRBV25-1 and TRBJ1-1; D may be TRBD1 (5 bases). V lost 7 bases to trimming and J lost 1 base, with 16 bases between them. Germline CDR1 and CDR2: MGHDK and SYGVNS. The CDR3 length is 15 residues. The CDR3 sequence: CASNFLGRENTEAFF. The CDR3 region has the DNA TGTGCCAGCAACTTTCTGGGACGGGAGAACACTGAAGCTTTCTTT. The full variable domain, rest sourced from reference TRBV25-1 and TRBJ1-1, is EADIYQTPRYLVIGTGKKITLECSQTMGHDKMYWYQQDPGMELHLIHYSYGVNSTEKGDLSSESTVSRIRTEHFPLTLESARPSHTSQYLCASNFLGRENTEAFFGQGTRLTVV.

The V call is TRBV20-1, the J call TRBJ2-5; 9 bases are a match to TRBD2. CDR1 is DFQATT, CDR2 SNEGSKA, per germline (reference sequence). Trimming removed 4 bases from V and 4 bases from J; junction bases left unmatched: 7. The CDR3 spans 14 residues. The CDR3 region is CSAMGGRETETQYF. The CDR3 DNA reads TGCAGTGCTATGGGCGGGAGGGAAACAGAGACCCAGTACTTC.

This clonotype was counted a few times. The chain employs TRBV10-3 and TRBJ1-2; D may be TRBD1 (5 bases). The V and J ends lost 2 bases and 7 bases respectively, with 23 bases between them. Germline-derived CDR1 and CDR2 are ENHRY and SYGVKD. The length of the CDR3 is 17 residues. CDR3 region: CAISERVASGPQGGYTF. CDR3 DNA: TGTGCCATCAGTGAGCGGGTGGCTTCGGGACCCCAAGGTGGCTACACCTTC.

This clonotype was found a few times. The V gene is TRBV6-1, the J gene TRBJ2-2, with D perhaps TRBD1 or TRBD2 (6 bases each). The V gene's germline CDR1 is MNHNS and CDR2 SASEGT. Trimming took off 7 bases at V and 5 bases at J, with 20 bases between the two ends. The CDR3 runs 16 residues. For the CDR3, the DNA is TGTGCCAGCACCGGGGGCCAGAACCGGGGAACCGGGGAGCTGTTTTTT. Translating gives CASTGGQNRGTGELFF.

In its sample, this clonotype was seen many times. This chain connects TRBV7-9 to TRBJ2-7; TRBD2 matches at 8 bases. The CDR3 is 13 residues long. Germline CDR1 reads SEHNR; CDR2 reads FQNEAQ (reference sequence). J was trimmed by 6 bases and V by 3 bases; bases with no gene match: 4. The CDR3 coding sequence is TGTGCCAGCAGCTTGGCGGGGGGAGGCGAGCAGTACGTC. It translates to CASSLAGGGEQYV.

The CDR3 spells CSAANGGGLEETQYF. CDR3 sequence (DNA): TGCAGCGCCGCAAACGGTGGGGGCTTGGAAGAGACCCAGTACTTC. The chain recombines TRBV29-1 with TRBJ2-5; D might be TRBD1 (6 bases). The germline V gene has CDR1 SQVTM and CDR2 ANQGSEA. The CDR3 spans 15 residues. Trimming took 7 bases from V and 3 from J, leaving 21 bases between them.